Below are 21 T cell receptor beta chains sequenced from a single sample in a study of blood T cell repertoires in COVID-19. The method was immunoSEQ multiplex PCR; TCRdb's version includes in-frame clones alone and lacks a portion of them. The sample records around 480,000 clones, roughly 87% being singletons. The sample consisted of PBMCs or T cells enriched from blood (not recorded which). All receptors come from a young woman who had recovered from COVID-19.

This clone was seen more than once but under ten times. Other nucleotide sequences in the sample specify the same CDR3. J is TRBJ1-5 and V is TRBV19; D uncertain. Trimming shortened V by 1 base and J by 1 base, and 5 bases separated the two germline ends. The germline V gene encodes CDR1 LNHDA and CDR2 SQIVND (reference sequence). The CDR3 spans 14 residues. The CDR3 coding sequence is TGTGCCAGTAGTATAGGCGGAAGCAATCAGCCCCAGCATTTT. Residues: CASSIGGSNQPQHF.

The chain uses TRBV2 and TRBJ1-3; TRBD1 might be the D (5 bases). CDR1 and CDR2 (germline): SNHLY, FYNNEI. Trimming removed 4 bases at V and 0 bases at J, with 7 bases between. The CDR3 spans 14 residues. The CDR3 region is CASSGQSSGNTIYF. CDR3 sequence (DNA): TGTGCCAGCAGTGGACAGAGCTCTGGAAACACCATATATTTT. The full variable domain, in which reference TRBV2 and TRBJ1-3 provide the parts outside the CDR3, is EPEVTQTPSHQVTQMGQEVILRCVPISNHLYFYWYRQILGQKVEFLVSFYNNEISEKSEIFDDQFSVERPDGSNFTLKIRSTKLEDSAMYFCASSGQSSGNTIYFGEGSWLTVV.

This sequence joins TRBV19 and TRBJ2-6; D is undetermined. Trimming cost V 6 bases and J 5 bases, with 20 bases left between them. The germline gives CDR1 LNHDA, CDR2 SQIVND (reference sequence). The CDR3 runs to 17 residues. The CDR3 DNA sequence: TGTGCCAGTAGCCCCGGTTCTAGGCACCAGAGGGCCAACGTCCTGACTTTC. Residues: CASSPGSRHQRANVLTF.

J is TRBJ1-1 and V is TRBV5-6; D is uncertain. This CDR3 is built from 12 residues. Germline lookup yields CDR1 SGHDT and CDR2 YYEEEE. With 3 bases removed from V and 6 bases from J, the gap between germline ends came to 9 bases. CDR3 sequence: CASSSWASEAFF. The CDR3 region has the DNA TGTGCCAGCAGCTCTTGGGCCTCTGAAGCTTTCTTT.

This clone was counted only a few times. The V and J genes are TRBV27 and TRBJ1-1; tentative D call: TRBD1 (6 bases). The CDR3 sequence is 15 residues long. CDR1 is MNHEY, CDR2 SMNVEV, per germline (reference sequence). V gave up 6 bases and J gave up 3 bases, with 17 bases separating them. CDR3 DNA: TGTGCCAGCAGCTCCCCAGGGGAGTCGGACACTGAAGCTTTCTTT. It is translated as CASSSPGESDTEAFF.

V usage is TRBV11-2 and J usage is TRBJ2-3, with D possibly being TRBD1 (6 bases). Germline CDR1 reads SGHAT; CDR2 reads FQNNGV. The CDR3 is 14 residues long. The V and J ends lost 1 base and 1 base respectively, with 6 bases between them. CDR3 loop: CASSLGQGTDTQYF. CDR3 DNA: TGTGCCAGCAGCTTAGGACAGGGCACAGATACGCAGTATTTT.

The chain couples TRBV5-5 to TRBJ1-1; perhaps TRBD1 as D (5 bases). Germline CDR1 is SGHKS and CDR2 is YYEKEE (reference sequence). V shed 2 bases and J shed 1 base, with 6 bases lying between them. This CDR3 comprises 13 residues. CDR3 amino acids: CASSFGQNTEAFF. In nucleotides, the CDR3 is TGTGCCAGCAGCTTCGGACAGAACACTGAAGCTTTCTTT.

The genes are TRBV24-1 and TRBJ2-1, with unresolved D. Trimming took 4 bases from V and 2 from J, leaving 14 bases between them. The CDR3 extends over 16 amino acids. CDR1 and CDR2 from the germline V gene are KGHDR and SFDVKD. The CDR3 sequence: CATSDPRSGPYNEQFF. CDR3 bases: TGTGCCACCAGTGACCCCCGGTCAGGCCCCTACAATGAGCAGTTCTTC.

For the CDR3, the DNA is TGCAGCGTTGCACCAGGTTTTACGCAAGAGACCCAGTACTTC. It specifies CSVAPGFTQETQYF. The gene calls are TRBV29-1 and TRBJ2-5, with D unresolved. Trimming pared 4 bases from V and 2 bases from J, leaving 14 bases between. This CDR3 is 14 amino acids long. Germline loops: CDR1 SQVTM, CDR2 ANQGSEA.

The chain links TRBV19 to TRBJ2-2; 9 bases map to TRBD1. The CDR3 covers 13 residues. CDR1 LNHDA and CDR2 SQIVND come from the germline V gene (reference sequence). The trim removed 7 bases at V and 6 bases at J, leaving 3 bases unmatched. CDR3 sequence: CASTDRGAGELFF. Here the CDR3 DNA reads TGTGCCAGTACTGACAGGGGGGCCGGGGAGCTGTTTTTT.

This chain connects TRBV27 to TRBJ2-3; 10 positions match TRBD1. With 6 bases clipped from V and 4 bases from J, the junction kept 10 bases outside the gene matches. The CDR3 is 16 amino acids. The germline CDR1 and CDR2 sequences are MNHEY and SMNVEV (reference sequence). CDR3 sequence (DNA): TGTGCCAGCAGCAAGGAGGGACAGGGGTATCCAGATACGCAGTATTTT. Amino acid sequence: CASSKEGQGYPDTQYF.

The V gene is TRBV6-5, the J gene TRBJ1-1; D is perhaps TRBD1 (6 bases). The germline V gene encodes CDR1 MNHEY and CDR2 SVGAGI. Trimming removed 6 bases from V and 1 base from J, with 9 bases in between. This CDR3 contains 13 residues. CDR3: CASRGGGNTEAFF. The CDR3 nucleotides are TGTGCCAGCAGGGGAGGGGGGAACACTGAAGCTTTCTTT.

This chain links TRBV18 with TRBJ1-5, with TRBD1 identical over 9 bases. Trimming cost V 6 bases and J 6 bases; bases outside gene matches: 9. Germline V gene lookup returns CDR1 KGHSH and CDR2 LQKENI. This CDR3 is 15 amino acids long. The CDR3 loop reads CASSPTGGAGQPQHF. DNA of the CDR3: TGTGCCAGCTCTCCCACAGGGGGCGCGGGTCAGCCCCAGCATTTT.

The CDR3 DNA sequence: TGTGCCAGTAGTGCTGGGACAGGGGCCTACGAGCAGTACTTC. Amino acid sequence: CASSAGTGAYEQYF. The chain employs TRBV19 and TRBJ2-7; 10 bases match TRBD1. The junction had 3 bases not matched to a gene; V was cut back by 5 bases and J by 2 bases. This CDR3 comprises 14 residues. CDR1 and CDR2 from the germline V gene are LNHDA and SQIVND (reference sequence).

The chain has TRBV4-1 and TRBJ2-7, with D unresolved. Germline V lookup: CDR1 MGHRA, CDR2 YSYEKL. Trimming shortened V by 3 bases and J by 8 bases, and 17 bases separated the two germline ends. The CDR3 is made up of 14 amino acids. CDR3 DNA: TGCGCCAGCAGCCAGGTCCCCCAGGTTTCGCAGCAGTACTTC. Translating it yields CASSQVPQVSQQYF.

This sequence joins TRBV27 and TRBJ2-3, with 10 nucleotides matching TRBD2. V dropped 5 bases and J dropped 3; count of bases not matched to a gene: 8. Germline-derived CDR1 and CDR2 are MNHEY and SMNVEV (reference sequence). CDR3 length: 16 amino acids. CDR3 loop: CASSRQLAGKTDTQYF. Written as DNA, the CDR3 is TGTGCCAGCAGTCGTCAACTAGCGGGGAAAACAGATACGCAGTATTTT.

The chain uses TRBV12-5 and TRBJ2-1; TRBD2 agrees at 7 bases. The V gene's germline CDR1 is LGHNT and CDR2 FRNRAP. This CDR3 contains 16 residues. V was pared by 1 base and J by 3 bases, with 6 bases of the junction left unmatched. This chain's CDR3 is CASGLGLSGVYNEQFF. The DNA for the CDR3 is TGTGCTAGTGGTTTGGGGCTGAGCGGGGTCTACAATGAGCAGTTCTTC. The full variable domain, completed using reference TRBV12-5 and TRBJ2-1, is DARVTQTPRHKVTEMGQEVTMRCQPILGHNTVFWYRQTMMQGLELLAYFRNRAPLDDSGMPKDRFSAEMPDATLATLKIQPSEPRDSAVYFCASGLGLSGVYNEQFFGPGTRLTVL.

This sequence joins TRBV12-3 or TRBV12-4 and TRBJ2-7, with D uncertain. Trimming took 1 base from V and 4 from J, leaving 8 bases between them. The CDR3 contains 13 residues. The CDR3 region is CASSLGALYEQYF. The CDR3 nucleotides are TGTGCCAGCAGTTTAGGGGCATTATACGAGCAGTACTTC.

The chain couples TRBV11-2 to TRBJ2-7; D perhaps matches TRBD1 (6 bases). V gave up 9 bases and J gave up 0 bases, with 18 bases separating them. Germline lookup yields CDR1 SGHAT and CDR2 FQNNGV. CDR3 length equals 15 residues. The CDR3 sequence: CASTQGTLSSYEQYF. The CDR3 DNA is TGTGCCAGTACGCAGGGGACCCTTTCCTCCTACGAGCAGTACTTC.

The chain uses TRBV7-2 and TRBJ2-3; 13 bases match TRBD2. The CDR3 extends over 19 amino acids. V lost 2 bases to trimming and J lost 0 bases; unmatched junction nucleotides: 8. From germline, CDR1 is SGHTA and CDR2 FQGNSA. The CDR3 sequence is CASSLSGTSGATSTDTQYF. As DNA, the CDR3 is TGTGCCAGCAGCTTATCCGGGACTAGCGGGGCAACTAGCACAGATACGCAGTATTTT.

The chain is built from TRBV6-5 and TRBJ2-7; no clear D. With 8 bases removed from V and 3 bases from J, the gap between germline ends came to 11 bases. CDR3 length: 12 residues. CDR1 and CDR2 (germline): MNHEY, SVGAGI. The CDR3 nucleotides are TGTGCCAGCGGCCAAAGTCTCTACGAGCAGTACTTC. Protein product: CASGQSLYEQYF.